A single sample is the source of the 8 T cell receptor beta chains below, sequenced in a study of identical twins' blood T cells. A single record per CDR3 protein comes from TCRdb applying MiXCR to the 5' RACE reads. The sample consists of fewer than 450,000 distinct CDR3 sequences, more than 25% of them appearing once. The sample was PBMCs. The receptors originated from a woman aged 18 to 55 in good health.

The chain is built from TRBV2 and TRBJ1-2; D remains unclear. V gave up 7 bases and J gave up 4 bases, with 10 bases separating them. In germline, CDR1 is SNHLY, CDR2 FYNNEI. CDR3 size: 12 residues. This CDR3 is CASKEQIYGYTF. The DNA of the CDR3 is TGTGCCAGCAAGGAACAAATCTATGGCTACACCTTC.

The V call is TRBV20-1, the J call TRBJ2-2; possible D gene TRBD1, 6 bases. The CDR3 sequence is 14 residues long. The V end was cut by 6 bases, the J end by 3 bases, with 14 bases between. Germline CDR1 reads DFQATT; CDR2 reads SNEGSKA (reference sequence). The CDR3 protein is CSATLDRDTGELFF. CDR3 nucleotide sequence: TGCAGTGCGACTCTGGACAGAGACACCGGGGAGCTGTTTTTT.

In nucleotides, the CDR3 is TGCAGCGTTGACAGGGGAAACTATGGCTACACCTTC. Translation gives CSVDRGNYGYTF. V is TRBV29-1 and J is TRBJ1-2; D might be TRBD1 (6 bases). The CDR3 extends over 12 amino acids. Trimming removed 3 bases from V and 2 bases from J, with 7 bases in between. CDR1 is SQVTM, CDR2 ANQGSEA, per germline.

The chain links TRBV18 to TRBJ1-1; D is perhaps TRBD1 (6 bases). This CDR3 region has 12 residues. V lost 3 bases, J lost 7 bases, and 9 bases lay in between. Per germline, CDR1 KGHSH and CDR2 LQKENI. The CDR3 DNA reads TGTGCCAGCTCACCGGGGACACATGAAGCTTTCTTT. This codes for CASSPGTHEAFF.

As concerns this clonotype: A read error may explain this, as a much larger clone is one base away. The CDR3 bases are TGTGGCAGCAGTGACGACAAGAGTGAAGCTTTCTTT. Translating gives CGSSDDKSEAFF. V and J are TRBV6-4 and TRBJ1-1; the D is unclear. The CDR3 is 12 residues long. Germline-derived CDR1 and CDR2 are MRHNA and SNTAGT.

The V call is TRBV20-1, the J call TRBJ2-3, with 7 bases fitting TRBD2. Germline trimming cut 1 base from V and 3 bases from J; bases unmatched to any gene: 7. CDR1 DFQATT and CDR2 SNEGSKA come from the germline V gene (reference sequence). The CDR3 is 15 residues long. CDR3 residues: CSARASGFGTDTQYF. The DNA for the CDR3 is TGCAGTGCTAGAGCTAGCGGTTTTGGGACAGATACGCAGTATTTT.

J is TRBJ1-5 and V is TRBV15, with unresolved D. This CDR3 spans 13 amino acids. V was clipped by 0 bases and J by 4 bases, with 4 bases between them. Looked up from germline, CDR1 is LNHNV and CDR2 is YYDKDF (reference sequence). CDR3 in amino acids: CATSRDINQPQHF. The CDR3 DNA follows: TGTGCCACCAGCAGAGACATTAATCAGCCCCAGCATTTT.

This clonotype was observed a few times. V is TRBV6-4 and J is TRBJ2-1; D might be TRBD1 (6 bases). Trimming removed 6 bases from V and 5 bases from J, with 11 bases in between. Germline CDR1 and CDR2: MRHNA and SNTAGT. CDR3 size: 13 residues. Written as DNA, the CDR3 is TGTGCCAGCAGCGACAGGTATAACAATGAGCAGTTCTTC. Translation: CASSDRYNNEQFF.